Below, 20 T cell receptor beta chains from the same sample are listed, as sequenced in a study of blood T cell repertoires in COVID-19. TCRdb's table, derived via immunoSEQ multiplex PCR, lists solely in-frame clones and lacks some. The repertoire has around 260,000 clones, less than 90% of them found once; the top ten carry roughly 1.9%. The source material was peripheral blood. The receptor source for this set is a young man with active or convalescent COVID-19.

The CDR3 here is CASAGQASGGGNEQFF. CDR3 DNA sequence: TGCGCCAGCGCCGGTCAGGCTAGCGGGGGGGGTAATGAGCAGTTCTTC. This sequence joins TRBV5-1 and TRBJ2-1; 12 positions match TRBD2. The CDR3 is 16 residues long. The germline V gene encodes CDR1 SGHRS and CDR2 YFSETQ. The V gene end was trimmed by 7 bases and the J gene end by 7 bases; junction bases not matched to a gene: 12.

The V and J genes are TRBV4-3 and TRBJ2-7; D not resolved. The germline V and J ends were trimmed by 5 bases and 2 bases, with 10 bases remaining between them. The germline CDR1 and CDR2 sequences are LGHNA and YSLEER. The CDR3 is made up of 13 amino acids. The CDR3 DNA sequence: TGCGCCAGCAGCAAATCAGTTACCTACGAGCAGTACTTC. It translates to CASSKSVTYEQYF.

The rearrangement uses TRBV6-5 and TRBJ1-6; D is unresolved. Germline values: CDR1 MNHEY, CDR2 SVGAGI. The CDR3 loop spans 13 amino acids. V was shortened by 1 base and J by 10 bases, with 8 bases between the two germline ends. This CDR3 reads CASSYLGGSPLHF. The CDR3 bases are TGTGCCAGCAGTTACTTGGGCGGGTCACCCCTCCACTTT.

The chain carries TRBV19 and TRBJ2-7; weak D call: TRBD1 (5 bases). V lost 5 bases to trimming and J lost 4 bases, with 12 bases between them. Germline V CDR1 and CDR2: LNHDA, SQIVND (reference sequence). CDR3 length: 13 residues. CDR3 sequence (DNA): TGTGCCAGTAGTCCGGACACGTCTTACGAGCAGTACTTC. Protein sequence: CASSPDTSYEQYF. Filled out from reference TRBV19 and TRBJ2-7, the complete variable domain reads DGGITQSPKYLFRKEGQNVTLSCEQNLNHDAMYWYRQDPGQGLRLIYYSQIVNDFQKGDIAEGYSVSREKKESFPLTVTSAQKNPTAFYLCASSPDTSYEQYFGPGTRLTVT.

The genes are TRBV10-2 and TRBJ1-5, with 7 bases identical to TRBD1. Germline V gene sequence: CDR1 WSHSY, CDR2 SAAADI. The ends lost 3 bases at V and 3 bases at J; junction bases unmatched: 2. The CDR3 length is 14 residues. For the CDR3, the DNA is TGCGCCAGCAGTGATGGACAGGACAATCAGCCCCAGCATTTT. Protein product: CASSDGQDNQPQHF.

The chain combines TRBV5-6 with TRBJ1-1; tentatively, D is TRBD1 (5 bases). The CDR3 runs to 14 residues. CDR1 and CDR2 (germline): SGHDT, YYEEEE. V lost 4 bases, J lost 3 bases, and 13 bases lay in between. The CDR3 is CASSPIGGYTEAFF. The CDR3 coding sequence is TGTGCCAGCAGCCCAATTGGGGGGTACACTGAAGCTTTCTTT.

Here the CDR3 DNA reads TGTGCCAGCAGTGAGTCAGACAGGTTTCGTGTACACGAGCAGTACTTC. Amino acid sequence: CASSESDRFRVHEQYF. The gene calls are TRBV25-1 and TRBJ2-7; maybe TRBD1 (6 bases). Germline CDR1 reads MGHDK; CDR2 reads SYGVNS. The CDR3 loop spans 16 amino acids. V was shortened by 3 bases and J by 5 bases, with 20 bases between the two germline ends.

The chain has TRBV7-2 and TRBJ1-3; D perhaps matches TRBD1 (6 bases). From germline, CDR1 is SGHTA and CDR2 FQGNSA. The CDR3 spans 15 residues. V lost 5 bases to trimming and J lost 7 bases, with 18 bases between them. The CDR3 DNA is TGTGCCAGCAGCGAGGACAGTGGTCTCTCGAACACCATATATTTT. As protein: CASSEDSGLSNTIYF.

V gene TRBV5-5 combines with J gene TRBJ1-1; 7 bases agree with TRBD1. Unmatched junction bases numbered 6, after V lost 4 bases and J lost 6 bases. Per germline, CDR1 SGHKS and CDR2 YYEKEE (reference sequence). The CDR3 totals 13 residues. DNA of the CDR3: TGTGCCAGCAGCCCGAGGGGGCGAGCTGAAGCTTTCTTT. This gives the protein CASSPRGRAEAFF.

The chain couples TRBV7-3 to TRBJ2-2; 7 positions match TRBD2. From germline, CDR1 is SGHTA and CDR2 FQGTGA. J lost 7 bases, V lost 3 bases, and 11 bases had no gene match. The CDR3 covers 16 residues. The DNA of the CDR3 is TGTGCCAGCAGCTTTACGGGCGGGGGAAGGAGCGGGGAGCTGTTTTTT. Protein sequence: CASSFTGGGRSGELFF.

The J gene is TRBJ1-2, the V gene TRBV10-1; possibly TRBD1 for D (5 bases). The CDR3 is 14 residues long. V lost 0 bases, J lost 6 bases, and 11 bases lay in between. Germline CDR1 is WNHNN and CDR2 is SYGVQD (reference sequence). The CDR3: CASSESNRFDGYTF. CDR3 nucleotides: TGCGCCAGCAGTGAGTCGAACAGGTTCGATGGCTACACCTTC.

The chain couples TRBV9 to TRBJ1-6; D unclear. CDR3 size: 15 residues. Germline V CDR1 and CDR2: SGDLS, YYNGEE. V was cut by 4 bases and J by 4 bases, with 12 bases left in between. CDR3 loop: CASSPEGSYNSPLHF. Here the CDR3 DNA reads TGTGCCAGCAGCCCGGAGGGCAGTTATAATTCACCCCTCCACTTT.

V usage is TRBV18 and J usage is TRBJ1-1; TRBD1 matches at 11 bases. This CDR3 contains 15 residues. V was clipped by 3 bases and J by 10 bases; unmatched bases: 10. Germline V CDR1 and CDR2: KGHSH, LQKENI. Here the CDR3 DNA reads TGTGCCAGCTCACCCGGGACAGGGGGTCAAGGGCGAGCTTTCTTT. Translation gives CASSPGTGGQGRAFF.

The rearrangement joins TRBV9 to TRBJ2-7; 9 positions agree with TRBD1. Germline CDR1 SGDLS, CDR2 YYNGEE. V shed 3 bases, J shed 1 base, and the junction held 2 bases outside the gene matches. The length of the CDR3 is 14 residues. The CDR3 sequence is CASSGGQGSYEQYF. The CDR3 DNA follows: TGTGCCAGCAGCGGAGGACAGGGGTCCTACGAGCAGTACTTC.

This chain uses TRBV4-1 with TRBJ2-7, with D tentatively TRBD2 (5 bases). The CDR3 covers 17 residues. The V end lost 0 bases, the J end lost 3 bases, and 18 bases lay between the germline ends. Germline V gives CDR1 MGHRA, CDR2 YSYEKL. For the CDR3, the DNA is TGCGCCAGCAGCCAAGATCTCTGGGCGGAGGTTGGCTACGAGCAGTACTTC. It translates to CASSQDLWAEVGYEQYF.

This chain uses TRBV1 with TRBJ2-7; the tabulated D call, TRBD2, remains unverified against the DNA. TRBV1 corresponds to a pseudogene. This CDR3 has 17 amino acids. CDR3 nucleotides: TGCACCAGCAGCCAGACCCATGGGCTAGCGGGGGTCAACGAGCAGTACTTC. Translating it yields CTSSQTHGLAGVNEQYF.

Written as DNA, the CDR3 is TGTGCCAGCAGTTCGACAGGGTCGAGCTACGAGCAGTACTTC. Translating gives CASSSTGSSYEQYF. The chain has TRBV7-9 and TRBJ2-7; 7 bases fit TRBD1. V trimming: 6 bases; J trimming: 3 bases; junction bases outside the gene matches: 8. Germline CDR1 reads SEHNR; CDR2 reads FQNEAQ (reference sequence). This CDR3 region has 14 residues.

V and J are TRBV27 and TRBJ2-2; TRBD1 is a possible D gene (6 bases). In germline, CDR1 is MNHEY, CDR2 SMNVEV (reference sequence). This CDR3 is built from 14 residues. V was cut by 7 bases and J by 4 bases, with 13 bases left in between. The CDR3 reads CASNPGELTGELFF. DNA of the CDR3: TGTGCCAGCAACCCAGGGGAACTCACCGGGGAGCTGTTTTTT.

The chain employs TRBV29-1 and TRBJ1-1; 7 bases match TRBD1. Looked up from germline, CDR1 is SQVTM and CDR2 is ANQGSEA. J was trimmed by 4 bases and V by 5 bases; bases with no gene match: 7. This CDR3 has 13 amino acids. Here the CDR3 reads CSVHPGGSTEAFF. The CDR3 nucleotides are TGCAGCGTTCACCCAGGGGGGAGCACTGAAGCTTTCTTT.

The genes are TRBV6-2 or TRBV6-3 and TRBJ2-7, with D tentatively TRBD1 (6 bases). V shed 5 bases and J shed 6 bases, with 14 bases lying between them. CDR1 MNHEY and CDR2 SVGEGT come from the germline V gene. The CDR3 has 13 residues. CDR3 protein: CASSREQGSEQYF. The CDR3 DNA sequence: TGTGCCAGCAGTAGAGAGCAGGGGTCCGAGCAGTACTTC.